The clone carrying this TCR beta chain came up a few times. This entry belongs to a study of cytotoxic CD8 clonotypes in ibrutinib-treated CLL. The data were produced by immunoSEQ multiplex PCR, yet TCRdb's version contains in-frame clones alone and is incomplete. Of roughly 54,000 clones listed, roughly 63% are singletons. CDR3 size: 14 residues. Germline V gene data show CDR1 as SNHLY and CDR2 as FYNNEI. V lost 1 base and J lost 6, with 13 bases in between. J is TRBJ2-7 and V is TRBV2, with a tentative D call TRBD2 (5 bases). The source of this sequence is a human donor with chronic lymphocytic leukemia. This sample comprised PBMCs, obtained after 24 months of ibrutinib treatment. The CDR3 region has the DNA TGTGCCAGCAGTGAAGGGGGTAGCGCAGGCGAGCAGTACTTC. This sequence encodes CASSEGGSAGEQYF.